What follows describes a single T cell receptor (beta chain). This record comes from a study of blood T cell repertoires in COVID-19. Background on the study: Italy, Spain and the United States were the sources of the convalescent and acute COVID-19 samples. Nucleic acid was either cDNA or gDNA, and it came from T cells, B-cell-depleted T cells, or PBMCs.

Original analysis: Scientists estimated how many nucleated cells there were by amplifying reference gene primers. Generated by immunoSEQ multiplex PCR, the TCRdb table keeps only in-frame clones and is missing some. Clonal size and the V and J genes are those of that table, whereas D and trimming came from the DNA. The sample lists tens of thousands of clones; more than 75% were seen once. The CDR3 runs 18 residues. Trimming cost V 2 bases and J 0 bases, with 17 bases left between them. Germline loops: CDR1 SGHRS, CDR2 YFSETQ. V is TRBV5-1 and J is TRBJ2-2; D is perhaps TRBD2 (6 bases). The receptor comes from a woman older than 75 with acute or convalescent COVID-19. Sequenced input: peripheral blood. The CDR3 here is CASSFFPAGLPNTGELFF. The CDR3 region has the DNA TGCGCCAGCAGCTTTTTCCCCGCGGGACTCCCGAACACCGGGGAGCTGTTTTTT.